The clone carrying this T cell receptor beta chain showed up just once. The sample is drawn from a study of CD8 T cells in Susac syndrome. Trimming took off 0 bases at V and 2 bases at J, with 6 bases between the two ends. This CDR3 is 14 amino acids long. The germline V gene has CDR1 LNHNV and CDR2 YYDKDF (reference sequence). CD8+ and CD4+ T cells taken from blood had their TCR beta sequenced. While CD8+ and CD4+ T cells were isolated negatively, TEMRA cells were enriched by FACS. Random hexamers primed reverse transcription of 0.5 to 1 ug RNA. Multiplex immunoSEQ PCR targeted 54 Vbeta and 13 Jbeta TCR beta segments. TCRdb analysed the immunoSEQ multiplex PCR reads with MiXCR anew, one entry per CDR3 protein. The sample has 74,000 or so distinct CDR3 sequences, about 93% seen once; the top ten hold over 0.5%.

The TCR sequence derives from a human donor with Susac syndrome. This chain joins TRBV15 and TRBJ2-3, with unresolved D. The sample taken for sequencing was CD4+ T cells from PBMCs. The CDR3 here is CATSRDIATDTQYF. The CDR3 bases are TGTGCCACCAGCAGAGATATCGCCACAGATACGCAGTATTTT.